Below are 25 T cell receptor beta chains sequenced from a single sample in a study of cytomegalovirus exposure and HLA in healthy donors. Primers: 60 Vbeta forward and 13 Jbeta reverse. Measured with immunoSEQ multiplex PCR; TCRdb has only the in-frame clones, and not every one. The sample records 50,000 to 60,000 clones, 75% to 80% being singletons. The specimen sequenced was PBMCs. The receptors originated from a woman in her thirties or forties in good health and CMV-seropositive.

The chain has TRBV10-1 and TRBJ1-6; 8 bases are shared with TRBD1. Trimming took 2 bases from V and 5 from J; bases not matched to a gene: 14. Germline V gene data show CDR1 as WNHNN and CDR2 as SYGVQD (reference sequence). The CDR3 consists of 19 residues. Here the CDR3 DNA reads TGCGCCAGCAGTGAGCCGTCCTTAGAAACAGGGGGGAATAATTCACCCCTCCACTTT. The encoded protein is CASSEPSLETGGNNSPLHF.

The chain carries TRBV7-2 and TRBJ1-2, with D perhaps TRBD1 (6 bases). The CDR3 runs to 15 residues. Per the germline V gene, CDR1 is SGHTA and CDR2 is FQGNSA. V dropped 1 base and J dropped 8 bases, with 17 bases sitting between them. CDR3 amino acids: CASSLGGGRGGGYTF. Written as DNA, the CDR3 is TGTGCCAGCAGCTTAGGGGGGGGCAGGGGAGGGGGCTACACCTTC.

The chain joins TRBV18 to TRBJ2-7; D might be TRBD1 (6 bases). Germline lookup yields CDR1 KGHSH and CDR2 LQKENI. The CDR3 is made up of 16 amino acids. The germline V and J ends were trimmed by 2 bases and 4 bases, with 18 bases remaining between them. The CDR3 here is CASSPMLAVQGYEQYF. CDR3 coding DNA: TGTGCCAGCTCACCAATGTTAGCAGTCCAGGGGTACGAGCAGTACTTC.

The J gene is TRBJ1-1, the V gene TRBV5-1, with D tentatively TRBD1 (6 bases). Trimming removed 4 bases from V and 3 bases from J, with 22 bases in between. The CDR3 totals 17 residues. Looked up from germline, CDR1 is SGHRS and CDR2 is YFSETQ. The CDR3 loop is CASSQWGGPTDYTEAFF. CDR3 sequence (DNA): TGCGCCAGCAGCCAGTGGGGGGGCCCTACCGATTACACTGAAGCTTTCTTT.

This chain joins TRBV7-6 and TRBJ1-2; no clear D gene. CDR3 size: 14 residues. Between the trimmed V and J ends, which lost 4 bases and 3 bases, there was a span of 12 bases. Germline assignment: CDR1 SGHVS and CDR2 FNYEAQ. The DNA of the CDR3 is TGTGCCAGCAGCTCAAGAGACACTGACTATGGCTACACCTTC. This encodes CASSSRDTDYGYTF.

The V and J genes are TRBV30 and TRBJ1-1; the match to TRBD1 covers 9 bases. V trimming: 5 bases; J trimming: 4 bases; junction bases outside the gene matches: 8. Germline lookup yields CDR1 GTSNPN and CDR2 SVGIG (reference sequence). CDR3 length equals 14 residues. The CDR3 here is CAWRPDRGSTEAFF. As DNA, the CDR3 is TGTGCCTGGCGCCCGGACAGGGGTTCCACTGAAGCTTTCTTT.

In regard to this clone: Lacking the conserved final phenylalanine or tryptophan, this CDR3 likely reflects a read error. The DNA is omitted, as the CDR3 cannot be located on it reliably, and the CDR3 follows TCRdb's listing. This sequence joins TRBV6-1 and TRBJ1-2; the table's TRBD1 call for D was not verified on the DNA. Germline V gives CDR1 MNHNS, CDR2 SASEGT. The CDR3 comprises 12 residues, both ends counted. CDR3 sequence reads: CASSEAGGTGTS.

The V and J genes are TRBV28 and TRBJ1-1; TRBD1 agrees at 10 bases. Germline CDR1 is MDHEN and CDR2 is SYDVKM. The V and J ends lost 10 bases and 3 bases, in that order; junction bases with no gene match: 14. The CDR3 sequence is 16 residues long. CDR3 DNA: TGTGCCACCGAGACCCCAGGACAGGGGGTAGACACTGAAGCTTTCTTT. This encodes CATETPGQGVDTEAFF.

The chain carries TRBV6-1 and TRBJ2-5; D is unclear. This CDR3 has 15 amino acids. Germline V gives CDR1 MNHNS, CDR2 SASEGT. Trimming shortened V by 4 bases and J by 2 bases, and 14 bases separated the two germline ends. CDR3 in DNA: TGTGCCAGCAGTGTAATGCCGGCAGGACAAGAGACCCAGTACTTC. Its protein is CASSVMPAGQETQYF.

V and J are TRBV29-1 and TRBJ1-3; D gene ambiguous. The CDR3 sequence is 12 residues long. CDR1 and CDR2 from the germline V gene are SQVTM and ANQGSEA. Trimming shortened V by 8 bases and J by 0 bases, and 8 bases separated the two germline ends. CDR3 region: CSSSGSGNTIYF. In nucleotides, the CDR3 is TGCAGCTCTAGCGGCTCTGGAAACACCATATATTTT.

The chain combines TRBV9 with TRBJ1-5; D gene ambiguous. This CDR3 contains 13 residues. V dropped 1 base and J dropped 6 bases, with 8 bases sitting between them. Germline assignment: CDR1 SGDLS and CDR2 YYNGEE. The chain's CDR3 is CASSVSVGQPQHF. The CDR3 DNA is TGTGCCAGCAGCGTATCTGTCGGTCAGCCCCAGCATTTT.

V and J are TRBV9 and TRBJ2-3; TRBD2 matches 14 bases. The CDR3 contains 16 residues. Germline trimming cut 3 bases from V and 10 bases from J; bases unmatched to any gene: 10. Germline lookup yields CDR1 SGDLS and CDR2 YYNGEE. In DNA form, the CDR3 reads TGTGCCAGCAGCGCCCACGGACTAGCGGGGGGCGTGGCGCAGTATTTT. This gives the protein CASSAHGLAGGVAQYF.

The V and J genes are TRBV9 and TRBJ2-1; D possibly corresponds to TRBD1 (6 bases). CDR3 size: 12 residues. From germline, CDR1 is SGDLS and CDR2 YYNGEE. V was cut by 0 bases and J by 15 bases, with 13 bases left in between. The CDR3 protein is CASSVGDTKTFF. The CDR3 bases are TGTGCCAGCAGCGTAGGGGACACTAAGACGTTCTTC.

CDR3 residues: CASSQEIRTENPQHF. CDR3 nucleotides: TGCGCCAGCAGCCAAGAAATCAGGACAGAAAATCCCCAGCATTTT. This rearrangement joins TRBV4-3 to TRBJ1-5; D is perhaps TRBD1 (6 bases). CDR1 LGHNA and CDR2 YSLEER come from the germline V gene. V shed 0 bases and J shed 10 bases, with 16 bases lying between them. The CDR3 sequence is 15 residues long.

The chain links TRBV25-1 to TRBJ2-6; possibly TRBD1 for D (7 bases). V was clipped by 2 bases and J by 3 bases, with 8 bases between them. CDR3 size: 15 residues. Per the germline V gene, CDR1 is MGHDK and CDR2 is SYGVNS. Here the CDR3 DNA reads TGTGCCAGCAGTGAACAGGGGGGTGGGGCCAACGTCCTGACTTTC. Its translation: CASSEQGGGANVLTF.

The CDR3 here is CASRRQGGNEQFF. The CDR3 DNA reads as TGTGCCAGCAGAAGACAGGGGGGCAATGAGCAGTTCTTC. The V call is TRBV2, the J call TRBJ2-1, with 9 bases matching TRBD1. V trimming: 6 bases; J trimming: 6 bases; junction bases outside the gene matches: 3. Germline V CDR1 and CDR2: SNHLY, FYNNEI. This CDR3 contains 13 residues. The whole variable domain, remainder taken from reference TRBV2 and TRBJ2-1, is EPEVTQTPSHQVTQMGQEVILRCVPISNHLYFYWYRQILGQKVEFLVSFYNNEISEKSEIFDDQFSVERPDGSNFTLKIRSTKLEDSAMYFCASRRQGGNEQFFGPGTRLTVL.

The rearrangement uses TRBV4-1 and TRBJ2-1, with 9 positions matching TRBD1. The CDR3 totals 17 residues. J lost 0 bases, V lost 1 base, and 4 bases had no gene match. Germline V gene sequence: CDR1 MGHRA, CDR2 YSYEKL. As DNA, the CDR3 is TGCGCCAGCAGCCAAGGGCCGACAGGGGGCTCCTACAATGAGCAGTTCTTC. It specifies CASSQGPTGGSYNEQFF.

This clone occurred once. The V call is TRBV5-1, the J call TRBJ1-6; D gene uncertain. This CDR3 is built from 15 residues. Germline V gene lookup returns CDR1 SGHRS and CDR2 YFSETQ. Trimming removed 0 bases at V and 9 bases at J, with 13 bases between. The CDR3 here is CASSLESGGVSPLHF. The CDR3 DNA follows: TGCGCCAGCAGCTTGGAAAGTGGCGGGGTTTCACCCCTCCACTTT.

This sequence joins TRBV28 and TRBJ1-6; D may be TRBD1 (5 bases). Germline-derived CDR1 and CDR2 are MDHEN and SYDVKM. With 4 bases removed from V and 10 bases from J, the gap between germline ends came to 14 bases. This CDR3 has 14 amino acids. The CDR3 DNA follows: TGTGCCAGCAGTTCTGCAGGGTCCCTCTCACCCCTCCACTTT. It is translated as CASSSAGSLSPLHF.

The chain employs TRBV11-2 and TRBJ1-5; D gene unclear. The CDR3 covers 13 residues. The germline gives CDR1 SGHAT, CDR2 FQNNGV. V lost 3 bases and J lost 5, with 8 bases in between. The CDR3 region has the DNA TGTGCCAGCAGCTTGAGGGCTGATCAGCCCCAGCATTTT. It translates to CASSLRADQPQHF.

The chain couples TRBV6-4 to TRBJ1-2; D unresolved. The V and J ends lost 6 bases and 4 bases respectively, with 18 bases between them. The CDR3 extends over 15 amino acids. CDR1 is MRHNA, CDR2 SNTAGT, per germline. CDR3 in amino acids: CASSADGERSYGYTF. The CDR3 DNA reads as TGTGCCAGCAGCGCCGACGGAGAAAGGAGCTATGGCTACACCTTC.

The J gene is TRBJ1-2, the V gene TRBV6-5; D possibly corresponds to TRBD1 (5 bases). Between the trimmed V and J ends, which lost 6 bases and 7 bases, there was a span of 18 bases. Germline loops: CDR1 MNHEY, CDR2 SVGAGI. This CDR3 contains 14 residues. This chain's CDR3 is CASSPLGGVGGYTF. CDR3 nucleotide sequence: TGTGCCAGCAGCCCACTGGGGGGGGTAGGTGGCTACACCTTC.

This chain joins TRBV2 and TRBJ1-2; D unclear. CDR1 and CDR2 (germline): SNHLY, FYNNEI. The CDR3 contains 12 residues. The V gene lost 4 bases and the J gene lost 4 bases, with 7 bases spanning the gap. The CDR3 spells CASSGGFYGYTF. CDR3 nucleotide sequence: TGTGCCAGCAGTGGAGGGTTCTATGGCTACACCTTC.

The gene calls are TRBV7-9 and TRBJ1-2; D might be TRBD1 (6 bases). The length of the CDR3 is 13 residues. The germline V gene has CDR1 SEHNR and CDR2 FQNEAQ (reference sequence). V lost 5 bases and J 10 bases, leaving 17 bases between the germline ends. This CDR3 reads CASSTPGAFVYTF. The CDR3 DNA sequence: TGTGCCAGCAGCACCCCAGGGGCTTTCGTCTACACCTTC.

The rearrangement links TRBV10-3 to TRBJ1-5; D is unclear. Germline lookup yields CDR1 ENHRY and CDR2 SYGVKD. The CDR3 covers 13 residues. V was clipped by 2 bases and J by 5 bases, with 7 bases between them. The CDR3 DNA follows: TGTGCCATCAGTGAGGGACTCGATCAGCCCCAGCATTTT. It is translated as CAISEGLDQPQHF.